The T cell receptor (beta chain) under discussion was sequenced for a study of PD-1 blockade in classical Hodgkin lymphoma. Points from the study as a whole: Exclusion covered patients beginning nivolumab under 1 year post-ASCT. It was CD4+ TCR diversity, not CD8+, that rose significantly by C4D1.

As for time point: cycle 4 day 1 (C4D1), after six to seven weeks of nivolumab. Brentuximab vedotin exposure varied among the patients, all of whom had relapsed after autologous stem cell transplantation. This CDR3 has 17 residues. CDR1 and CDR2 (germline): SEHNR, FQNEAQ (reference sequence). The V and J ends lost 0 bases and 1 base respectively, with 12 bases between them. About this clone: Its antigen is currently unknown.

The repertoire was sequenced with immunoSEQ multiplex PCR; TCRdb's copy has only in-frame clones and lacks some. The table has 45,000 to 55,000 clones, roughly 80% seen once. J is TRBJ2-2 and V is TRBV7-9; D not certain. This TCR was recovered from a human donor with classical Hodgkin lymphoma. Material: peripheral blood mononuclear cells (PBMCs), obtained before the fourth cycle of nivolumab. CDR3 nucleotide sequence: TGTGCCAGCAGCTTAGCGCGGTGGCAGAGGAACACCGGGGAGCTGTTTTTT. Translated: CASSLARWQRNTGELFF.